This entry lists 9 T cell receptor beta chains sequenced from one sample in a study of T cell responses to AZD1222 COVID-19 vaccine. Only in-frame clones appear in the TCRdb table, and some are missing; sequencing was by immunoSEQ multiplex PCR. This table holds about 130,000 clones, roughly 91% found once. Sequencing was performed on peripheral blood, taken on day 0 of AZD1222 vaccination. These receptors all stem from an adult in good health.

The rearrangement uses TRBV6-5 and TRBJ1-1, with 7 nucleotides matching TRBD1. There are 15 residues in the CDR3. V lost 0 bases to trimming and J lost 3 bases; unmatched junction nucleotides: 4. The germline V gene encodes CDR1 MNHEY and CDR2 SVGAGI. CDR3 loop: CASSYSTGIYTEAFF. DNA of the CDR3: TGTGCCAGCAGTTACTCGACAGGGATTTACACTGAAGCTTTCTTT.

This clone has only a few counts. CDR3 DNA: TGTGCCAGCAGCCCCGCCCGACTAGCGGGACACAATGAGCAGTTCTTC. It codes for CASSPARLAGHNEQFF. V is TRBV7-2 and J is TRBJ2-1; TRBD2 aligns across 11 bases. Trimming took 5 bases from V and 5 from J; bases not matched to a gene: 8. The CDR3 is made up of 16 amino acids. CDR1 SGHTA and CDR2 FQGNSA come from the germline V gene.

V usage is TRBV5-1 and J usage is TRBJ2-7; no reliable D call. Looked up from germline, CDR1 is SGHRS and CDR2 is YFSETQ. This CDR3 comprises 13 residues. V was pared by 0 bases and J by 7 bases, with 11 bases between. The CDR3 here is CASSLGPTAEQYF. CDR3 DNA sequence: TGCGCCAGCAGCTTGGGACCAACGGCGGAGCAGTACTTC.

V usage is TRBV5-1 and J usage is TRBJ1-2; TRBD1 aligns across 8 bases. The CDR3 length is 15 residues. Trimming took 0 bases from V and 7 from J; bases not matched to a gene: 8. Germline CDR1 and CDR2: SGHRS and YFSETQ. The CDR3 protein is CASSLAVQGGAGYTF. The CDR3 DNA reads as TGCGCCAGCAGCTTGGCCGTACAGGGGGGCGCTGGCTACACCTTC.

The rearrangement uses TRBV18 and TRBJ2-5; D not certain. The ends were cut back, 3 bases at V and 5 bases at J, with 10 bases in the middle. This CDR3 region has 13 residues. The V gene's germline CDR1 is KGHSH and CDR2 LQKENI. CDR3 DNA sequence: TGTGCCAGCTCACCCCAATCCGTTGAGACCCAGTACTTC. This translates into CASSPQSVETQYF.

The rearrangement joins TRBV4-3 to TRBJ1-2; 10 bases fit TRBD1. The CDR3 runs 18 residues. Germline V gene sequence: CDR1 LGHNA, CDR2 YSLEER. The ends lost 1 base at V and 2 bases at J; junction bases unmatched: 10. The CDR3 sequence: CASSQARDRGPRNYGYTF. The CDR3 bases are TGCGCCAGCAGCCAAGCAAGGGACAGGGGCCCGCGGAACTATGGCTACACCTTC.

The rearrangement joins TRBV6-5 to TRBJ1-2, with D possibly being TRBD1 (5 bases). The CDR3 spans 16 residues. V lost 2 bases to trimming and J lost 5 bases, with 18 bases between them. Germline loops: CDR1 MNHEY, CDR2 SVGAGI. The CDR3 DNA follows: TGTGCCAGCAGTTACGCCCCTGGCAGGGCAAAGTATGGCTACACCTTC. The encoded protein is CASSYAPGRAKYGYTF.

This clone turned up a few times. The chain joins TRBV9 to TRBJ2-7, with 7 bases that match TRBD1. Germline CDR1 reads SGDLS; CDR2 reads YYNGEE. The CDR3 covers 17 residues. V shed 3 bases and J 1 base; nucleotides not matched to a gene: 13. The chain's CDR3 is CASSEWETGTPSYEQYF. As DNA, the CDR3 is TGTGCCAGCAGCGAGTGGGAGACAGGGACACCTTCCTACGAGCAGTACTTC. The variable domain in full, completed from reference TRBV9 and TRBJ2-7, reads DSGVTQTPKHLITATGQRVTLRCSPRSGDLSVYWYQQSLDQGLQFLIQYYNGEERAKGNILERFSAQQFPDLHSELNLSSLELGDSALYFCASSEWETGTPSYEQYFGPGTRLTVT.

This chain joins TRBV3-1 (or the pseudogene TRBV3-2) and TRBJ2-5, with 8 bases identical to TRBD2. After removal of 4 bases from V and 3 bases from J, the junction contained 7 bases not matched to a gene. This CDR3 spans 15 amino acids. Germline loops: CDR1 LGHDT, CDR2 YNNKEL (reference sequence). Here the CDR3 reads CASSPLSGTKETQYF. DNA for the CDR3: TGTGCCAGCAGCCCCCTTAGCGGGACAAAAGAGACCCAGTACTTC.